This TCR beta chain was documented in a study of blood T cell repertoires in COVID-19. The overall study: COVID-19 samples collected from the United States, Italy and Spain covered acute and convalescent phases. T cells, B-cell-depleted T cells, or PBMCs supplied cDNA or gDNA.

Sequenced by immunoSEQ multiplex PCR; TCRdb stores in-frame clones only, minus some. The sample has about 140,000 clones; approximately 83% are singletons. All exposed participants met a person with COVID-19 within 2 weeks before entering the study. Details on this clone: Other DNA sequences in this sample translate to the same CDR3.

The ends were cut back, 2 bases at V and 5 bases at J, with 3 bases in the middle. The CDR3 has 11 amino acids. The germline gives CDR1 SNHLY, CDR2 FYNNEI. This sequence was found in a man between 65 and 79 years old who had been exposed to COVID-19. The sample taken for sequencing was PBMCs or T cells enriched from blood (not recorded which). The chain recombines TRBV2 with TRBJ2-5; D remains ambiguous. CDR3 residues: CASSERETQYF. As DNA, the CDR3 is TGTGCCAGCAGTGAACGGGAGACCCAGTACTTC. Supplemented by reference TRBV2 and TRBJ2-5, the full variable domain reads EPEVTQTPSHQVTQMGQEVILRCVPISNHLYFYWYRQILGQKVEFLVSFYNNEISEKSEIFDDQFSVERPDGSNFTLKIRSTKLEDSAMYFCASSERETQYFGPGTRLLVL.